The T cell receptor (beta chain) described here comes from a study of shared clonotypes between healthy human individuals. Study-level information: The plates for each donor numbered three CD4 naive, three CD4 memory, two CD8 naive and one CD8 memory.

Clones were read by immunoSEQ multiplex PCR, and TCRdb kept only the in-frame ones, dropping some. Among approximately 590,000 clones listed, 95% were seen once. Naivety among CD8 cells was defined by CD45RO negativity and positive CCR7 selection, thereby excluding terminally differentiated effector memory CD45RA+ cells. As for this clone: The antigen is undetermined.

Germline CDR1 reads SGHDN; CDR2 reads FVKESK. V gave up 2 bases and J gave up 7 bases, with 8 bases separating them. The CDR3 consists of 12 residues. Study-level points and caveats: When naive CD4 clonotypes were compared across a handful of donors, about 4.9% were shared. Apart from blood, nothing was sampled; tissue repertoires likely differ.

What was sequenced was naive CD8+ T cells sorted from blood. This clonotype was sampled from a woman in her thirties in good health. The chain employs TRBV14 and TRBJ2-5; D is undetermined. CDR3 residues: CASSQYRGTQYF. Here the CDR3 DNA reads TGTGCCAGCAGCCAATACAGAGGGACCCAGTACTTC.